The rows below give T cell receptor beta chains drawn from one sample of a study of blood T cell repertoires in COVID-19. Assay: immunoSEQ multiplex PCR; the TCRdb copy retains only in-frame clones and omits some. The sample lists 85,000 to 95,000 clones, about 89% occurring once. Specimen: peripheral blood. The receptors were sampled from a human donor with acute or convalescent COVID-19. The donor label of this sample is uncertain. CDR3s include the opening cysteine and the closing phenylalanine or tryptophan. D genes are given only for firm matches. Expanded clones get a size class; other rows say once, few or many, or leave the size out.

V gene,D gene,J gene,clone size,CDR3 protein,CDR3 DNA
TRBV7-9,-,TRBJ1-2,-,CASSNSYGYTF,TGTGCCAGCAGCAACTCCTATGGCTACACCTTC
TRBV5-4,TRBD1,TRBJ1-6,few,CASSLANRGNNSPLHF,TGTGCCAGCAGCTTGGCAAACAGGGGCAATAATTCACCCCTCCACTTT
TRBV24-1,-,TRBJ2-2,-,CATSDFGTPNTGELFF,TGTGCCACCAGTGATTTTGGGACACCGAACACCGGGGAGCTGTTTTTT
TRBV7-9,-,TRBJ1-3,-,CASRTVIGGNTIYF,TGTGCCAGCCGGACAGTAATCGGCGGAAACACCATATATTTT
TRBV11-3,-,TRBJ1-2,-,CASSLILVPPVEIGYTF,TGTGCCAGCAGCTTAATTCTCGTCCCGCCCGTAGAAATTGGCTACACCTTC
TRBV12-3/TRBV12-4,TRBD1,TRBJ2-7,-,CASSFRGPYEQYF,TGTGCCAGCAGTTTTAGGGGGCCCTACGAGCAGTACTTC
TRBV24-1,-,TRBJ1-2,-,CATSDLTTNYGYTF,TGTGCCACCAGTGATTTGACAACTAACTATGGCTACACCTTC
TRBV5-4,-,TRBJ2-3,-,CASSLYRQGAADTQYF,TGTGCCAGCAGCTTGTATCGCCAGGGTGCCGCAGATACGCAGTATTTT
TRBV27,-,TRBJ1-3,-,CASSSGQGNTIYF,TGTGCCAGCAGTTCAGGACAGGGAAACACCATATATTTT
TRBV7-9,-,TRBJ1-3,once,CASSLGLSGEGNTIYF,TGTGCCAGCAGCTTAGGGCTATCGGGGGAAGGAAACACCATATATTTT
TRBV11-2,TRBD1,TRBJ1-5,-,CASSTGTGYPQPQHF,TGTGCCAGCAGCACAGGGACAGGGTATCCTCAGCCCCAGCATTTT
TRBV29-1,-,TRBJ2-5,-,CSVEQGGWAQYF,TGCAGCGTTGAGCAGGGAGGTTGGGCCCAGTACTTC
TRBV29-1,-,TRBJ1-2,once,CSVDTGSSYTF,TGCAGCGTTGATACAGGGTCTAGCTACACCTTC
TRBV10-1,-,TRBJ1-2,-,CASQNRTNTF,TGCGCCAGCCAGAACCGCACTAACACCTTC
TRBV6-5,-,TRBJ2-1,-,CASSRTGRVYNEQFF,TGTGCCAGCAGCCGGACAGGGAGGGTCTACAATGAGCAGTTCTTC
TRBV15,-,TRBJ1-5,-,CATSRDYGGGQPQHF,TGTGCCACCAGCAGAGATTACGGGGGGGGTCAGCCCCAGCATTTT
TRBV9,-,TRBJ1-5,-,CASSGAAGSAPQHF,TGTGCCAGCAGTGGGGCTGCGGGGTCAGCGCCCCAGCATTTT
TRBV6-1,-,TRBJ1-5,once,CASSEAFSDQPQHF,TGTGCCAGCAGTGAAGCCTTCAGTGATCAGCCCCAGCATTTT
TRBV7-2,-,TRBJ1-1,-,CASSFVGGNTEAFF,TGTGCCAGCAGCTTTGTAGGGGGGAACACTGAAGCTTTCTTT
TRBV28,TRBD1,TRBJ1-6,-,CASSTPDREGLSSPLHF,TGTGCCAGCAGTACCCCCGACAGGGAAGGGTTGAGTTCACCCCTCCACTTT
TRBV24-1,TRBD2,TRBJ2-3,-,CATSDFSGGLPDTQYF,TGTGCCACCAGTGATTTTTCGGGGGGACTACCGGATACGCAGTATTTT
TRBV28,TRBD1,TRBJ2-3,-,CASSLLSGPRGTATQYF,TGTGCCAGCAGTTTGTTGTCTGGGCCACGAGGGACAGCTACGCAGTATTTT
TRBV7-9,-,TRBJ2-1,-,CASSPSRDLGVGEQFF,TGTGCCAGCAGCCCTAGCCGGGACTTGGGGGTAGGGGAGCAGTTCTTC
TRBV5-8,-,TRBJ1-1,-,CASSLAGVVKNTEAFF,TGTGCCAGCAGCTTGGCGGGAGTGGTTAAGAACACTGAAGCTTTCTTT
TRBV15,TRBD1,TRBJ1-3,-,CATKQGAGNTIYF,TGTGCCACCAAACAGGGGGCTGGAAACACCATATATTTT
TRBV19,-,TRBJ2-4,-,CASRNDGLAKNIQYF,TGTGCCAGTAGGAACGACGGACTAGCCAAAAACATTCAGTACTTC
TRBV7-2,-,TRBJ1-5,-,CASSLAQQGQPQHF,TGTGCCAGCAGCTTAGCTCAACAGGGTCAGCCCCAGCATTTT
TRBV9,-,TRBJ1-1,once,CASSPRQEMNTEAFF,TGTGCCAGCAGCCCCCGACAGGAGATGAACACTGAAGCTTTCTTT
TRBV7-6,TRBD2,TRBJ2-5,-,CASSLRTSGGSGETQYF,TGTGCCAGCAGCTTACGGACTAGCGGGGGTTCGGGAGAGACCCAGTACTTC
TRBV6-6,TRBD1,TRBJ1-4,-,CASSSPTGKKLFF,TGTGCCAGCAGTTCCCCGACAGGGAAAAAACTGTTTTTT
TRBV9,TRBD1,TRBJ1-3,-,CASSASSGQGTGNTIYF,TGTGCCAGCAGCGCCTCCTCGGGACAGGGTACGGGAAACACCATATATTTT
TRBV7-9,-,TRBJ2-7,-,CASSLAMNRAYEQYF,TGTGCCAGCAGCTTAGCGATGAACAGAGCCTACGAGCAGTACTTC
TRBV21-1,-,TRBJ2-2,once,CASSKQDRGATGELFF,TGTGCCAGCAGCAAACAGGACAGGGGTGCCACCGGGGAGCTGTTTTTT
TRBV11-3,TRBD2,TRBJ2-1,-,CASSLEGTSGDEQFF,TGTGCCAGCAGCTTAGAGGGGACTAGCGGGGATGAGCAGTTCTTC
TRBV12-3/TRBV12-4,-,TRBJ1-3,-,CASSPSGNTIYF,TGTGCCAGCAGTCCATCTGGAAACACCATATATTTT
TRBV6-5,TRBD2,TRBJ2-1,-,CASSNGGGGEQFF,TGTGCCAGCAGTAATGGGGGGGGTGGGGAGCAGTTCTTC
TRBV30,-,TRBJ1-1,-,CAWSAPPPSTEAFF,TGTGCCTGGAGTGCCCCGCCACCGAGCACTGAAGCTTTCTTT
TRBV3-1/TRBV3-2,-,TRBJ1-5,-,CASSPMRSQPQHF,TGTGCCAGCAGCCCGATGAGATCCCAGCCCCAGCATTTT
TRBV5-4,-,TRBJ1-1,-,CASSQRRGDTEAFF,TGTGCCAGCAGCCAACGGAGGGGAGACACTGAAGCTTTCTTT
TRBV4-1,-,TRBJ1-6,-,CASSQDTGTNSPLHF,TGCGCCAGCAGCCAAGATACAGGGACTAATTCACCCCTCCACTTT
TRBV6-6,-,TRBJ1-2,-,CASSYGRGPANYGYTF,TGTGCCAGCAGTTACGGCAGGGGCCCTGCTAACTATGGCTACACCTTC
TRBV10-2,TRBD1,TRBJ1-4,-,CASSLTGGSNEKLFF,TGCGCCAGCAGCCTTACAGGGGGATCTAATGAAAAACTGTTTTTT
TRBV19,TRBD1,TRBJ2-7,-,CASSPDRGPYEQYF,TGTGCCAGTAGTCCGGACAGGGGCCCCTACGAGCAGTACTTC
TRBV30,TRBD2,TRBJ2-5,-,CAWRGLAGARGTQYF,TGTGCCTGGAGGGGGTTAGCGGGGGCCCGGGGGACCCAGTACTTC